This TCR beta chain was identified during a study of human T cells and chemical hapten exposure listed by TCRdb under 2021. Regarding the complete study: For sensitization, 2% DPC in acetone was applied to a 2 cm by 2 cm area of upper inner arm skin. Most of the patients in the cohort were female, and the cohort covered alopecia areata with under or over 50% scalp involvement, alopecia totalis and alopecia universalis. Patch testing on the upper back used Finn chambers containing 0.01% DPC, with scoring done after 6 days according to International Contact Dermatitis Research Group standards. Blood for TCR sequencing was provided by twenty-nine alopecia patients at one to four time points (pre-sensitization, 2, 6 and 24 weeks). In alopecia patients, the study followed how the peripheral blood TCR repertoire changed in vivo over primary and secondary sensitization to diphenylcyclopropenone (DPC), a hapten. Blood samples were taken from patients before sensitization (week 0) and then at 2, 6 and about 24 weeks after DPC sensitization. Patients additionally received weekly therapeutic DPC doses to the scalp throughout the approximately 25-week study period. Libraries were combined into a pool for sequencing, and differences in TCR yield between samples came mainly from small differences in library volumes within the pool. Study-wide conclusions, independent of this receptor: Expanded TCRs formed significantly more large CDR3 similarity clusters than pre-sensitization or healthy control sets, consistent with antigen-driven responses. Patch test score correlated positively with the number of PT1 expanded TCRs, reaching significance at thresholds 8, 16 and 32 but not at 4. Because every patient had alopecia, a presumed autoimmune disease, the patients' immune response might differ from that of healthy individuals. After repeated subsampling, changes were observed in the strength of the expansion versus patch-test correlation and in the threshold at which the correlation became significant. No change with DPC sensitization was found in the number of TCRs above 1 in 1000 frequency, and no evidence of global repertoire structure alterations was found.

The time point label on this specimen signifies: patch test 3, about 24 weeks after DPC sensitization. The treatment or condition label for this specimen denotes: therapeutic diphenylcyclopropenone sensitization with weekly scalp DPC. At every patch-test visit, the blood draw took place before the patch test was put on. Patients were considered eligible if aged 18 to 70, diagnosed with alopecia and deemed suitable for DPC therapy, and patients were excluded if pregnant. Total RNA was extracted from unfractionated whole blood collected in Tempus Blood RNA tubes. Based on the germline V gene (reference sequence), the CDR1 and CDR2 sequences are SEHNR and FQNEAQ. V drops 0 bases and J drops 5 bases, leaving 11 bases in between. Inclusive of the bounding cysteine and phenylalanine, the CDR3 is 15 residues long. Only CDR3 DNA is held: 45 bases, read in frame from base 1. Libraries were built with RACE. TCRdb records NextSeq 500 as the sequencer. Library preparation attached unique molecular identifiers to individual cDNA molecules for quantitative, reproducible TCR counting. Both TCR alpha and TCR beta chains were sequenced from each blood RNA sample. The source study handled its data this way. A median of roughly 98,000 TCRs per sample was observed, with a range of about 20,000 to 750,000. The Decombinator software suite was used to annotate the V, J and CDR3 of the TCR reads. To make PS versus PT1 abundance plots, every sample was subsampled to the same number of TCRs (28,000). Expanded TCRs were defined as absent before sensitization and observed at least eight times at the 2-week time point. TCRdb reanalyzed the raw reads on its own, using fastp at Q25 for trimming and MiXCR for clone calling, and kept in-frame beta chains. Every entry covers one CDR3 protein and lists the most common genes and DNA from its rows. The V and J calls, along with clone size, are taken from TCRdb and not from the paper's own processing. The sample table records some 32,000 distinct CDR3 sequences; around 6% of these occur just once. 5.6% of the sample comes from the top ten.

There are a few counts of this clonotype. The antigen it binds to is not known. Within one base of it there is no much larger clone, and no base qualities were kept. The sample consisted of whole blood, taken in connection with sensitization to the hapten diphenylcyclopropenone (DPC). This sequence originates from a man aged 25-45 years with alopecia areata. Some clones in this sample may be carry-over from other donors' samples. This chain is built from TRBV7-9 and TRBJ2-1, and possibly TRBD2, on 6 matching bases. The DNA reads TGTGCCAGCAGCTTAGCCGGGGGAATGGACAATGAGCAGTTCTTC. This gives the protein CASSLAGGMDNEQFF.